This T cell receptor (beta chain) was sequenced in a study of cytomegalovirus exposure and HLA in healthy donors. For the study at large: The same platform as the roughly 700 first-cohort repertoires was used for the 110 or so validation repertoires, a later analysis reported.

V shed 0 bases and J 6 bases; nucleotides not matched to a gene: 8. The CDR3 totals 16 residues. CDR1 and CDR2 (germline): LNHDA, SQIVND (reference sequence). The study's findings and limits: The tendency of first-cohort TCR clusters to co-occur in the roughly 110 validation repertoires emerged from a later analysis. In vitro testing confirmed three CMV-associated chains as specific for CMV antigens. Accounts indicate the classifier identified cytomegalovirus status with strong specificity and sensitivity.

Clones were sequenced by immunoSEQ multiplex PCR, and TCRdb holds only the in-frame ones, with some missing. The data contain 100,000 or so clones, about 85% of them seen just once; the ten biggest clones take up about 4%. To note about this clone: The antigen remains unidentified.

Sequenced sample: PBMCs. The chain uses TRBV19 and TRBJ2-1; 7 positions agree with TRBD2. This receptor was identified in a woman under 30 in good health and CMV-seropositive. CDR3 loop: CASSIEGAGWGNEQFF. The CDR3 DNA sequence: TGTGCCAGTAGTATAGAGGGAGCGGGATGGGGCAATGAGCAGTTCTTC.